The 31 T cell receptor beta chains reported below all come from one sample, sequenced in a study of CD8+CD57+ T cells in acquired aplastic anemia. TCR beta VDJ and CDR3 profiling used genomic DNA as template. MiXCR was run by TCRdb on the reads, yielding one entry per CDR3 protein. Of 400,000 to 450,000 distinct CDR3 sequences in the sample, about two thirds are singletons; the top ten hold 3.5% to 4.5%. Input material: sorted CD4+, CD8+, or CD8+CD57+ T cells (not recorded which) from PBMCs. The receptors shown here come from a human donor in good health, serving as a control.

This clonotype occurred many times. The V gene is TRBV12-3 or TRBV12-4, the J gene TRBJ1-2, with TRBD1 as a possible D gene (5 bases). The CDR3 loop spans 12 amino acids. V was shortened by 3 bases and J by 6 bases, with 8 bases between the two germline ends. The CDR3 DNA sequence: TGTGCCAGCAGTTTCATAGGGGATGGCTACACCTTC. It translates to CASSFIGDGYTF.

On this clonotype itself: One end of the junction does not line up with germline, which may come from a read error. This sequence joins TRBV5-1 and TRBJ2-3; no firm D call. Per germline, CDR1 SGHRS and CDR2 YFSETQ. The CDR3 length is 12 residues. The CDR3 DNA sequence: TGCGCCAGCAGCCTGAGGAAAGATACGGAGTATTTT. Its translation: CASSLRKDTEYF.

The V and J genes are TRBV20-1 and TRBJ1-2; D uncertain. Trimming removed 5 bases at V and 6 bases at J, with 10 bases between. There are 11 residues in the CDR3. Germline values: CDR1 DFQATT, CDR2 SNEGSKA (reference sequence). For the CDR3, the DNA is TGCAGTGCTGTAGCAAATGATGGCTACACCTTC. It yields the protein CSAVANDGYTF.

V is TRBV19 and J is TRBJ1-3; D unresolved. Per germline, CDR1 LNHDA and CDR2 SQIVND (reference sequence). The CDR3 spans 13 residues. Trimming removed 8 bases at V and 1 base at J, with 9 bases between. Here the CDR3 reads CASRHSSGNTIYF. As DNA, the CDR3 is TGTGCCAGTCGTCATTCTTCTGGAAACACCATATATTTT.

The chain has TRBV7-3 and TRBJ2-2; D gene ambiguous. V was shortened by 4 bases and J by 5 bases, with 8 bases between the two germline ends. This CDR3 is built from 13 residues. Germline CDR1 reads SGHTA; CDR2 reads FQGTGA. The CDR3 reads CASSSSLTGELFF. CDR3 in DNA: TGTGCCAGCAGCTCCAGCCTGACCGGGGAGCTGTTTTTT. Filled out from reference TRBV7-3 and TRBJ2-2, the complete variable domain reads GAGVSQTPSNKVTEKGKYVELRCDPISGHTALYWYRQSLGQGPEFLIYFQGTGAADDSGLPNDRFFAVRPEGSVSTLKIQRTERGDSAVYLCASSSSLTGELFFGEGSRLTVL.

The rearrangement joins TRBV4-1 to TRBJ2-5; D ambiguous. V was shortened by 4 bases and J by 4 bases, with 10 bases between the two germline ends. Looked up from germline, CDR1 is MGHRA and CDR2 is YSYEKL. The CDR3 contains 13 residues. The CDR3 coding sequence is TGCGCCAGCAGCCCGTCGTGGACAGAGACCCAGTACTTC. Encoded protein: CASSPSWTETQYF.

Worth noting for this clonotype: One end of the junction does not line up with germline, which may come from a read error. CDR3 sequence: CASSQDPGGQGTQYF. The CDR3 coding sequence is TGTGCCAGCAGCCAAGATCCCGGGGGTCAAGGGACCCAGTACTTC. The chain couples TRBV7-2 to TRBJ2-5; perhaps TRBD2 as D (6 bases). Germline V gene lookup returns CDR1 SGHTA and CDR2 FQGNSA. CDR3 length: 15 residues.

This clonotype was recorded at least ten times. This rearrangement joins TRBV2 to TRBJ1-5; D gene unclear. V lost 4 bases and J lost 5, with 12 bases in between. This CDR3 is 14 amino acids long. Germline V CDR1 and CDR2: SNHLY, FYNNEI. CDR3: CASSGGGGYQPQHF. The DNA of the CDR3 is TGTGCCAGCAGTGGTGGCGGAGGATATCAGCCCCAGCATTTT.

In regard to this clonotype: The CDR3 does not end in the conserved phenylalanine or tryptophan, so this is likely a read error. Because the CDR3's place on the DNA is in doubt, the DNA is left out and the CDR3 is given as listed by TCRdb. The chain carries TRBV19 and TRBJ1-4; TRBD1, the D gene given by the table, was not confirmed from the DNA. The CDR3 length is 12 residues, termini included. CDR1 is LNHDA and CDR2 is SQIVND in the germline V gene (reference sequence). CDR3: CASSTTGRGTEA.

Comment on this clonotype: A read error may account for a junction end that differs from germline. This chain links TRBV7-2 with TRBJ1-1; D not resolved. This CDR3 has 13 amino acids. CDR1 SGHTA and CDR2 FQGNSA come from the germline V gene. The CDR3 is CASSLPVNYEYSF. The CDR3 DNA is TGTGCCAGCAGCCTCCCGGTCAACTATGAATACTCCTTC.

The chain combines TRBV7-2 with TRBJ2-3; TRBD2 matches 9 bases. Per germline, CDR1 SGHTA and CDR2 FQGNSA. V gave up 4 bases and J gave up 3 bases; unmatched junction bases: 8. There are 16 residues in the CDR3. CDR3 protein: CASSSQAGGRTDTQYF. The CDR3 DNA reads as TGTGCCAGCAGCTCCCAGGCGGGGGGGAGGACAGATACGCAGTATTTT. Supplemented by reference TRBV7-2 and TRBJ2-3, the full variable domain reads GAGVSQSPSNKVTEKGKDVELRCDPISGHTALYWYRQSLGQGLEFLIYFQGNSAPDKSGLPSDRFSAERTGGSVSTLTIQRTQQEDSAVYLCASSSQAGGRTDTQYFGPGTRLTVL.

The chain links TRBV7-2 to TRBJ2-7; D remains ambiguous. The germline gives CDR1 SGHTA, CDR2 FQGNSA. CDR3 length: 14 amino acids. V was trimmed by 5 bases and J by 9 bases, leaving 20 bases between them. The CDR3 region is CASSVPWGGDAQYF. The CDR3 DNA is TGTGCCAGCAGCGTCCCGTGGGGTGGCGACGCGCAGTACTTC. Using reference TRBV7-2 and TRBJ2-7 for the parts outside the CDR3, the full variable domain is GAGVSQSPSNKVTEKGKDVELRCDPISGHTALYWYRQSLGQGLEFLIYFQGNSAPDKSGLPSDRFSAERTGGSVSTLTIQRTQQEDSAVYLCASSVPWGGDAQYFGPGTRLTVT.

Concerning this clonotype: It is likely a read error, because the conserved phenylalanine at the end of the CDR3 is missing. Because the CDR3's place on the DNA is in doubt, the DNA is left out and the CDR3 is given as listed by TCRdb. The chain couples TRBV10-3 to TRBJ1-2. CDR1 is ENHRY, CDR2 SYGVKD, per germline. With termini counted, the CDR3 has 14 amino acids. The CDR3 sequence: CAISEYTKSYGYPL.

As regards this clonotype: At one end, the junction sequence differs from germline, possibly due to a read error. V gene TRBV24-1 combines with J gene TRBJ2-3; TRBD1 matches 9 bases. The germline V gene encodes CDR1 KGHDR and CDR2 SFDVKD. The CDR3 has 15 amino acids. The DNA of the CDR3 is TGTGCCACCAGTGATTTGGGACAGGGGTTATATACACAGTATTTT. Amino acids: CATSDLGQGLYTQYF.

The CDR3 DNA sequence: TGTGCCAGTGGGGTTGGGACAGGGTTCTACGAGCAGTACTTC. This sequence encodes CASGVGTGFYEQYF. The rearrangement links TRBV19 to TRBJ2-7, with 9 bases fitting TRBD1. Germline CDR1 is LNHDA and CDR2 is SQIVND (reference sequence). This CDR3 has 14 amino acids. Trimming cost V 8 bases and J 3 bases; bases outside gene matches: 8.

This clonotype has a count of ten or more. CDR3 sequence: CASSMQLRLNTEAFF. CDR3 nucleotides: TGTGCCAGCAGCATGCAGCTGCGTCTGAACACTGAAGCTTTCTTT. V gene TRBV5-6 combines with J gene TRBJ1-1; unclear D gene. CDR1 and CDR2 (germline): SGHDT, YYEEEE. The CDR3 is 15 residues long. Trimming took 4 bases from V and 0 from J, leaving 13 bases between them.

This chain links TRBV7-2 with TRBJ1-2, with 9 bases that match TRBD1. This CDR3 contains 12 residues. Per the germline V gene, CDR1 is SGHTA and CDR2 is FQGNSA. V gave up 6 bases and J gave up 9 bases; unmatched junction bases: 5. Here the CDR3 DNA reads TGTGCCAGCAGGCCTACAGGGGGCCGCTACACCTTC. It translates to CASRPTGGRYTF.

Only one count was recorded for this clonotype. The genes are TRBV9 and TRBJ2-5, with 7 bases matching TRBD1. Germline V lookup: CDR1 SGDLS, CDR2 YYNGEE. The J segment lost 5 bases and the V segment lost 3 bases, leaving 4 bases of the junction unmatched. CDR3 size: 13 residues. The CDR3 loop reads CASSATGWETQYF. For the CDR3, the DNA is TGTGCCAGCAGCGCGACAGGGTGGGAGACCCAGTACTTC.

The chain uses TRBV7-6 and TRBJ2-5; D unresolved. CDR1 SGHVS and CDR2 FNYEAQ come from the germline V gene. The CDR3 runs 13 residues. V lost 1 base and J lost 11, with 14 bases in between. CDR3 nucleotides: TGTGCCAGCAGCTTAGAGCTGCAAGAGAAGCAGTACTTC. Translating gives CASSLELQEKQYF.

The chain is built from TRBV10-1 and TRBJ1-1; the match to TRBD1 covers 10 bases. This CDR3 has 15 residues. Germline V gene lookup returns CDR1 WNHNN and CDR2 SYGVQD (reference sequence). J gave up 4 bases and V 3 bases, and 5 bases lay outside the gene matches. The CDR3 bases are TGCGCCAGCAGTGATAGACAGGGGGCGATCACTGAAGCTTTCTTT. This encodes CASSDRQGAITEAFF.

The CDR3 DNA reads TGCAGTGCTAGAGGGGGACAGGGTCTAGATACGCAGTATTTT. The encoded protein is CSARGGQGLDTQYF. V gene TRBV20-1 combines with J gene TRBJ2-3; 9 nucleotides agree with TRBD1. V shed 1 base, J shed 5 bases, and the junction held 4 bases outside the gene matches. The CDR3 runs to 14 residues. Germline V gene data show CDR1 as DFQATT and CDR2 as SNEGSKA (reference sequence).

This clonotype was detected many times. The chain joins TRBV5-6 to TRBJ2-5; D remains unclear. This CDR3 has 13 amino acids. CDR1 and CDR2 from the germline V gene are SGHDT and YYEEEE. V lost 0 bases, J lost 3 bases, and 6 bases lay in between. CDR3 region: CASSLAAKETQYF. In DNA form, the CDR3 reads TGTGCCAGCAGCTTGGCAGCAAAAGAGACCCAGTACTTC. Based on the CDR3 plus reference TRBV5-6 and TRBJ2-5, the full variable domain is DAGVTQSPTHLIKTRGQQVTLRCSPKSGHDTVSWYQQALGQGPQFIFQYYEEEERQRGNFPDRFSGHQFPNYSSELNVNALLLGDSALYLCASSLAAKETQYFGPGTRLLVL.

The V and J genes are TRBV7-2 and TRBJ2-7; D not certain. V lost 5 bases to trimming and J lost 12 bases, with 26 bases between them. Germline V gene lookup returns CDR1 SGHTA and CDR2 FQGNSA. The CDR3 extends over 15 amino acids. DNA for the CDR3: TGTGCCAGCAGCCAAGGCTGGGGTTCCAGCACAGATACGTACTTC. This encodes CASSQGWGSSTDTYF.

This clonotype came up many times. V is TRBV5-8 and J is TRBJ1-1; D is uncertain. Trimming took 5 bases from V and 8 from J, leaving 25 bases between them. Germline CDR1 SGHTS, CDR2 YDEGEE. The CDR3 extends over 16 amino acids. The CDR3 DNA reads TGTGCCAGCAGTTCCCCCAATAGGAGGGAAGTAGCCGAAGCTTTCTTT. It translates to CASSSPNRREVAEAFF.

The rearrangement uses TRBV7-8 and TRBJ1-5, with D unclear. The CDR3 contains 15 residues. The V end lost 6 bases, the J end lost 11 bases, and 23 bases lay between the germline ends. CDR1 is SGHVS, CDR2 FQNEAQ, per germline. CDR3 protein: CASSAWQRDDHTQHF. The DNA for the CDR3 is TGTGCCAGCAGTGCTTGGCAACGCGACGATCACACCCAGCATTTT.

A remark on this clonotype: Because the CDR3 is missing its conserved closing phenylalanine or tryptophan, this is likely a read error. Because the CDR3's place on the DNA is in doubt, the DNA is left out and the CDR3 is given as listed by TCRdb. The genes are TRBV14 and TRBJ1-1. The CDR3 length equals 13 residues, ends included. CDR1 is SGHDN and CDR2 is FVKESK in the germline V gene. The CDR3 sequence is CASSQVTGLQETL.

In the case of this clonotype: The junction departs from germline at one end; a sequencing error may be responsible. This rearrangement joins TRBV7-3 to TRBJ1-4, with D possibly TRBD1 on 6 matching bases. Germline V gene lookup returns CDR1 SGHTA and CDR2 FQGTGA. The CDR3 totals 15 residues. CDR3 coding DNA: TGTGCCAGCAGCCAAGCAGGGGTGTTTACTGAAAACCTGTTTTTT. Translation gives CASSQAGVFTENLFF.

On this clonotype: One end of the junction is discordant with germline, which a read error may explain. In nucleotides, the CDR3 is TGTGCCACCAGCATCCCCGGGGACTGTTCACCCTTCGAGCTGTACTTC. It encodes CATSIPGDCSPFELYF. The V and J genes are TRBV15 and TRBJ2-7; D might be TRBD2 (6 bases). Germline assignment: CDR1 LNHNV and CDR2 YYDKDF (reference sequence). The CDR3 contains 16 residues.

This clonotype was found many times. V is TRBV4-2 and J is TRBJ2-2; no clear D. The CDR3 length is 15 residues. The V end was cut by 1 base, the J end by 1 base, with 7 bases between. CDR1 is LGHNA, CDR2 YNFKEQ, per germline. CDR3 bases: TGTGCCAGCAGCCAAGGCCCCCGGAACACCGGGGAGCTGTTTTTT. This gives the protein CASSQGPRNTGELFF.

The CDR3 protein is CASSFGGASGPLFF. The CDR3 region has the DNA TGTGCCAGCAGCTTCGGGGGGGCTAGCGGGCCGCTGTTTTTT. The J gene is TRBJ2-2, the V gene TRBV7-2; 8 nucleotides match TRBD2. V lost 3 bases to trimming and J lost 13 bases; unmatched junction nucleotides: 10. Germline V gene data show CDR1 as SGHTA and CDR2 as FQGNSA. This CDR3 region has 14 residues.

This clonotype turned up a few times. This may be a read error, as it is one base from a much larger clone. The J gene is TRBJ1-2, the V gene TRBV6-1; perhaps TRBD1 as D (6 bases). V was clipped by 8 bases and J by 8 bases, with 12 bases between them. Germline V lookup: CDR1 MNHNS, CDR2 SASEGT. The CDR3 contains 11 residues. CDR3 protein: CASGGGRGYTF. The CDR3 DNA follows: TGTGCCAGCGGAGGGGGGCGCGGCTACACCTTC.